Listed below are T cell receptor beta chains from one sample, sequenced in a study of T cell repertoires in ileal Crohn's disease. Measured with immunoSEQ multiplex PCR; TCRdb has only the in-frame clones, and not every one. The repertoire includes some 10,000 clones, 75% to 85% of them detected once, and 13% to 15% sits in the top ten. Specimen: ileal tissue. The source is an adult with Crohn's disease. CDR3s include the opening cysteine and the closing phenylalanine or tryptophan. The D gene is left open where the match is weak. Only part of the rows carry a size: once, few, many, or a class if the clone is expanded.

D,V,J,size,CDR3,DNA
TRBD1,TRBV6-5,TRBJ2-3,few,CASSYGTGVTDTQYF,TGTGCCAGCAGTTACGGGACAGGGGTCACAGATACGCAGTATTTT
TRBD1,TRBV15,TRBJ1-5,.,CATSRIQGAGQPQHF,TGTGCCACCAGCAGGATACAGGGGGCGGGACAGCCCCAGCATTTT
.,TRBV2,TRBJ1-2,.,CASSEAPLYGYTF,TGTGCCAGCAGTGAGGCCCCCCTCTATGGCTACACCTTC
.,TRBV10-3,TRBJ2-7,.,CAIRDGAEQYF,TGTGCCATCAGGGATGGAGCCGAGCAGTACTTC
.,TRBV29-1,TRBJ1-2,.,CSVDGQYGYTF,TGCAGCGTTGACGGACAGTATGGCTACACCTTC
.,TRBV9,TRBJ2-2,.,CASSLEGVTGELFF,TGTGCCAGCAGCCTAGAGGGGGTCACCGGGGAGCTGTTTTTT
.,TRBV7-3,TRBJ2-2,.,CASGRGSTGELFF,TGTGCCAGCGGCAGGGGTTCCACCGGGGAGCTGTTTTTT
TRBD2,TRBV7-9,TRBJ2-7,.,CASSSLAGAYEQYF,TGTGCCAGCAGCTCCCTAGCGGGGGCCTACGAGCAGTACTTC
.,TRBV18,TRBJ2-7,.,CASSPYPGSYEQYF,TGTGCCAGCTCACCATACCCGGGGAGCTACGAGCAGTACTTC
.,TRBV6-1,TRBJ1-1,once,CASSSGWGRAFF,TGTGCCAGCAGCTCGGGTTGGGGGAGGGCTTTCTTT
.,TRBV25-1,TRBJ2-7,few,CASSALPLEDSKDEQYF,TGTGCCAGCAGTGCCCTTCCCCTCGAGGACAGCAAGGACGAGCAGTACTTC
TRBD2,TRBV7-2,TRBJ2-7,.,CASSLFPSGYEQYF,TGTGCCAGCAGCTTATTCCCTAGCGGGTACGAGCAGTACTTC
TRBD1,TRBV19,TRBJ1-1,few,CASSTDRENTEAFF,TGTGCCAGTAGTACGGACAGGGAGAACACTGAAGCTTTCTTT
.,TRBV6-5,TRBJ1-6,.,CASSYGQIAPLHF,TGTGCCAGCAGTTACGGGCAGATCGCACCCCTCCACTTT
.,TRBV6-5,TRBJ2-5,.,CASSQNREETQYF,TGTGCCAGCAGCCAAAACAGGGAAGAGACCCAGTACTTC
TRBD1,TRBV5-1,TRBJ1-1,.,CASSPRQGGEAFF,TGCGCCAGCAGCCCAAGACAGGGAGGAGAAGCTTTCTTT
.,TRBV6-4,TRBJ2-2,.,CASSDSGTNPNTGELFF,TGTGCCAGCAGTGACTCGGGGACAAACCCGAACACCGGGGAGCTGTTTTTT
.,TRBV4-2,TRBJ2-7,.,CASSQDPRSSYEQYF,TGTGCCAGCAGCCAAGATCCCCGGAGCTCCTACGAGCAGTACTTC
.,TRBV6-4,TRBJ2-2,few,CASRMGANTGELFF,TGTGCCAGCAGGATGGGCGCGAACACCGGGGAGCTGTTTTTT
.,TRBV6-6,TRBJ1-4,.,CASSDPQGPYEKLFF,TGTGCCAGCAGTGATCCCCAGGGGCCCTATGAAAAACTGTTTTTT
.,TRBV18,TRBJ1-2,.,CASSPQAENYGYTF,TGTGCCAGCTCACCGCAGGCAGAAAACTATGGCTACACCTTC
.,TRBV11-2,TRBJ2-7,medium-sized,CASSLGGSYEQYF,TGTGCCAGCAGCTTGGGGGGCTCCTACGAGCAGTACTTC
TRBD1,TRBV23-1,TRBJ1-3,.,CASTTGQGSGNTIYF,TGCGCCAGCACCACTGGACAGGGCTCTGGAAACACCATATATTTT
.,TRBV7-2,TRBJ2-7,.,CASSLGPSYEQYF,TGTGCCAGCAGCTTAGGGCCGTCCTACGAGCAGTACTTC
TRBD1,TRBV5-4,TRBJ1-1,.,CASSPTGGMNTEAFF,TGTGCCAGCAGCCCAACAGGGGGCATGAACACTGAAGCTTTCTTT
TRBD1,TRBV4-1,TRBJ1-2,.,CASSQDGTAYGYTF,TGCGCCAGCAGCCAAGATGGGACAGCCTATGGCTACACCTTC
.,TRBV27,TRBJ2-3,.,CASSSRGTDTQYF,TGTGCCAGCAGTTCGCGCGGCACAGATACGCAGTATTTT
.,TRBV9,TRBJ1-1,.,CASSVFMNTEAFF,TGTGCCAGCAGCGTCTTTATGAACACTGAAGCTTTCTTT
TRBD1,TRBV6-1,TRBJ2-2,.,CASSEDPTGATGELFF,TGTGCCAGCAGTGAGGACCCTACAGGGGCCACCGGGGAGCTGTTTTTT